The clone carrying this T cell receptor (beta chain) showed up just once. This record comes from a study of T cell responses to AZD1222 COVID-19 vaccine. Sequenced by immunoSEQ multiplex PCR; TCRdb stores in-frame clones only, minus some. The sample records about 100,000 clones, roughly 88% being singletons. The V end lost 3 bases, the J end lost 0 bases, and 13 bases lay between the germline ends. CDR1 is SGDLS and CDR2 is YYNGEE in the germline V gene. The CDR3 contains 16 residues. The rearrangement joins TRBV9 to TRBJ2-1, with a possible D match to TRBD1 (6 bases). This clonotype was obtained from an adult in good health. The sample was peripheral blood, taken on day 0 of AZD1222 vaccination. The CDR3 sequence is CASSARQVSSYNEQFF. The CDR3 DNA follows: TGTGCCAGCAGCGCCCGACAGGTGAGCTCCTACAATGAGCAGTTCTTC.